The T cell receptor beta chain described here comes from a study of identifying expanded T cells in peripheral blood. Healthy donors had no documented immune events, such as infections, while sampled. Whole-study results and caveats: Roughly 1.1 clones differed between technical replicates, versus around 15 and 19 over time.

Generated by immunoSEQ multiplex PCR, the TCRdb table keeps only in-frame clones and is missing some. The data hold about 100,000 clones, with 80% to 90% observed a single time. A remark on this clone: The antigen is undetermined.

V shed 3 bases and J shed 0 bases, with 10 bases lying between them. The length of the CDR3 is 15 residues. The germline CDR1 and CDR2 sequences are MGHRA and YSYEKL. The genes are TRBV4-1 and TRBJ2-3, with D unresolved. This receptor was taken from a person aged 18 to 70 in good health. Sequencing input: blood. In DNA form, the CDR3 reads TGCGCCAGCAGCCACCAGCATACTAGCACAGATACGCAGTATTTT. It encodes CASSHQHTSTDTQYF.